Only a few counts were recorded for the clone carrying this T cell receptor beta chain. Its matching antigen is unknown. This sample was taken from a study of T-cell memory formation after mild COVID-19. Study details: Clusters were largely donor specific. Points from the study as a whole: CD4/CD8 balance characterized clones contracting day 15 to 85, and CD4+ skew characterized later expanders.

This CDR3 comprises 16 residues. The V end was cut by 4 bases, the J end by 4 bases, with 20 bases between. The germline V gene has CDR1 SGDLS and CDR2 YYNGEE. With constant-segment primers, 5'RACE yielded cDNA libraries of TCR alpha and TCR beta that carried sample barcodes and UMIs. TCRdb recomputed calls from the 5' RACE reads with MiXCR, one row per CDR3 protein. Among about 170,000 distinct CDR3 sequences listed, 10% to 15% were seen once. The chain carries TRBV9 and TRBJ2-5; maybe TRBD1 (6 bases). This receptor was taken from a man between 18 and 35 years old who had mild COVID-19 (a few samples of this study predate the infection). Cell type and time point are not known. Sample: PBMCs or a T cell subset sorted from them (not recorded which). DNA of the CDR3: TGTGCCAGCAGCCCCCGACCCACGACAGGCTCAGAGACCCAGTACTTC. Amino acid sequence: CASSPRPTTGSETQYF.